The clone carrying this TCR beta chain was seen once. This sample includes further DNA sequences coding for the same CDR3. Here immunoSEQ multiplex PCR was the method, and the copy in TCRdb shows in-frame clones only, minus some. The sample has about 2.3 million clones; 85% to 95% are singletons. The CDR3 sequence is 15 residues long. The V end lost 2 bases, the J end lost 0 bases, and 10 bases lay between the germline ends. The germline V gene has CDR1 SGHRS and CDR2 YFSETQ. The data originate from a study of shared clonotypes between healthy human individuals. Sequenced sample: naive CD4+ T cells from PBMCs. Subset noted: CD45RA+ positively selected. The chain uses TRBV5-1 and TRBJ2-3; the D is unclear. This clonotype was obtained from a man between 18 and 29 years old in good health. Some clones in this sample may be carry-over from other donors' samples. The chain's CDR3 is CASSFRTSSTDTQYF. The DNA of the CDR3 is TGCGCCAGCAGCTTCCGAACCTCTAGCACAGATACGCAGTATTTT. Complete variable domain (other parts from reference TRBV5-1 and TRBJ2-3): KAGVTQTPRYLIKTRGQQVTLSCSPISGHRSVSWYQQTPGQGLQFLFEYFSETQRNKGNFPGRFSGRQFSNSRSEMNVSTLELGDSALYLCASSFRTSSTDTQYFGPGTRLTVL.